The 19 T cell receptor beta chains reported below all come from one sample, sequenced in a study of cytomegalovirus exposure and HLA in healthy donors. Use of 60 Vbeta and 13 Jbeta primers characterized the PCR. Clones were read by immunoSEQ multiplex PCR, and TCRdb kept only the in-frame ones, dropping some. Of about 120,000 clones listed, 80% were seen once; the top ten hold 7.5% to 9%. The source material was PBMCs. The receptor set was obtained from a female donor in good health and CMV-seropositive.

The rearrangement uses TRBV6-6 and TRBJ2-7; D is possibly TRBD2 (5 bases). The CDR3 is made up of 14 amino acids. V lost 6 bases and J 0 bases, leaving 12 bases between the germline ends. Germline CDR1 reads MNHNY; CDR2 reads SVGAGI (reference sequence). The CDR3 loop is CASRDGESSYEQYF. DNA for the CDR3: TGTGCCAGCAGGGACGGGGAGAGCTCCTACGAGCAGTACTTC.

V gene TRBV7-3 combines with J gene TRBJ1-6; 9 bases match TRBD1. CDR1 is SGHTA, CDR2 FQGTGA, per germline. V lost 5 bases and J lost 7; bases outside the gene matches: 3. This CDR3 has 14 amino acids. CDR3 protein: CASSPTGGNSPLHF. In DNA, the CDR3 is TGTGCCAGCAGCCCGACAGGGGGAAATTCACCCCTCCACTTT.

V gene TRBV2 combines with J gene TRBJ2-4; D might be TRBD1 (5 bases). Trimming pared 1 base from V and 1 base from J, leaving 14 bases between. Germline V gives CDR1 SNHLY, CDR2 FYNNEI. This CDR3 region has 17 residues. The CDR3 DNA reads as TGTGCCAGCAGTGAAGAGCTACAGGTCTCGGCCAAAAACATTCAGTACTTC. Amino acid sequence: CASSEELQVSAKNIQYF.

The chain joins TRBV11-2 to TRBJ2-5, with 8 nucleotides matching TRBD2. Germline CDR1 and CDR2: SGHAT and FQNNGV. This CDR3 region has 16 residues. The V and J ends lost 1 base and 1 base, in that order; junction bases with no gene match: 5. The CDR3 region has the DNA TGTGCCAGCAGCTTAGGGTTGGCGGGGGGCCAAGAGACCCAGTACTTC. Residues: CASSLGLAGGQETQYF.

This sequence joins TRBV27 and TRBJ1-6; weak D call: TRBD1 (6 bases). The CDR3 loop spans 15 amino acids. The germline gives CDR1 MNHEY, CDR2 SMNVEV (reference sequence). V was pared by 2 bases and J by 8 bases, with 13 bases between. CDR3 in amino acids: CASSLGGRQDSPLHF. CDR3 sequence (DNA): TGTGCCAGCAGTTTAGGGGGCAGGCAGGATTCACCCCTCCACTTT.

The chain recombines TRBV12-5 with TRBJ2-2; possibly TRBD2 for D (5 bases). The germline V gene encodes CDR1 LGHNT and CDR2 FRNRAP. The CDR3 consists of 17 residues. Trimming shortened V by 2 bases and J by 6 bases, and 19 bases separated the two germline ends. The DNA of the CDR3 is TGTGCTAGTGGTTTGAGTGACGCGCCTAGCCGAGCCGGGGAGCTGTTTTTT. Protein: CASGLSDAPSRAGELFF.

This sequence joins TRBV6-6 and TRBJ2-5, with TRBD2 matching over 8 bases. The CDR3 is 13 amino acids. V lost 7 bases and J lost 4; bases outside the gene matches: 5. The V gene's germline CDR1 is MNHNY and CDR2 SVGAGI (reference sequence). The CDR3 spells CASTPAGAETQYF. The CDR3 region has the DNA TGTGCCAGCACTCCAGCGGGGGCAGAGACCCAGTACTTC.

The J gene is TRBJ1-1, the V gene TRBV20-1; D may be TRBD1 (6 bases). V was cut by 7 bases and J by 1 base, with 7 bases left in between. Per the germline V gene, CDR1 is DFQATT and CDR2 is SNEGSKA (reference sequence). This CDR3 is 11 amino acids long. CDR3: CSGTANTEAFF. The CDR3 nucleotides are TGCAGTGGGACAGCGAACACTGAAGCTTTCTTT.

The gene calls are TRBV10-2 and TRBJ1-5; D not certain. The germline gives CDR1 WSHSY, CDR2 SAAADI. The ends were cut back, 6 bases at V and 7 bases at J, with 19 bases in the middle. The CDR3 length is 15 residues. CDR3 residues: CASRAERQSRQPQHF. In DNA, the CDR3 is TGCGCCAGCAGGGCCGAAAGGCAAAGCAGGCAGCCCCAGCATTTT.

This chain links TRBV7-3 with TRBJ2-2; maybe TRBD2 (5 bases). CDR1 and CDR2 (germline): SGHTA, FQGTGA. The V end lost 1 base, the J end lost 6 bases, and 9 bases lay between the germline ends. The CDR3 totals 14 residues. CDR3 nucleotide sequence: TGTGCCAGCAGCTTAATTCGGGGTGCCGGGGAGCTGTTTTTT. Amino acid sequence: CASSLIRGAGELFF. The whole variable domain, remainder taken from reference TRBV7-3 and TRBJ2-2, is GAGVSQTPSNKVTEKGKYVELRCDPISGHTALYWYRQSLGQGPEFLIYFQGTGAADDSGLPNDRFFAVRPEGSVSTLKIQRTERGDSAVYLCASSLIRGAGELFFGEGSRLTVL.

The chain joins TRBV6-5 to TRBJ2-7; TRBD2 might be the D (6 bases). The germline gives CDR1 MNHEY, CDR2 SVGAGI. This CDR3 has 15 residues. V was clipped by 2 bases and J by 3 bases, with 14 bases between them. The CDR3 protein is CASSYDGTLDYEQYF. In nucleotides, the CDR3 is TGTGCCAGCAGTTACGACGGGACTCTGGACTACGAGCAGTACTTC.

This sequence joins TRBV25-1 and TRBJ2-3, with unresolved D. The germline V gene has CDR1 MGHDK and CDR2 SYGVNS. Trimming removed 9 bases at V and 0 bases at J, with 4 bases between. The CDR3 covers 11 residues. This CDR3 is CARASTDTQYF. CDR3 nucleotide sequence: TGTGCCAGGGCCAGCACAGATACGCAGTATTTT.

The chain carries TRBV6-5 and TRBJ2-7; 7 bases fit TRBD1. The CDR3 totals 13 residues. Germline CDR1 and CDR2: MNHEY and SVGAGI. Trimming at V came to 7 bases and at J to 1 base, leaving 4 bases not matched to a gene. CDR3 sequence reads: CASTRGRSYEQYF. The CDR3 DNA reads TGTGCCAGCACGAGGGGGCGATCCTACGAGCAGTACTTC.

In its sample, this clone was seen once. The chain couples TRBV23-1 to TRBJ1-5, with 8 nucleotides matching TRBD1. TRBV23-1 is filed as an ORF, its function uncertain. V was clipped by 8 bases and J by 4 bases; unmatched bases: 10. There are 15 residues in the CDR3. Here the CDR3 DNA reads TGCGCCAGCCATCGAGGGACAGGACCTAATCAGCCCCAGCATTTT. This codes for CASHRGTGPNQPQHF.

The chain combines TRBV6-6 with TRBJ2-5; 8 bases map to TRBD2. The germline gives CDR1 MNHNY, CDR2 SVGAGI (reference sequence). The CDR3 runs to 13 residues. V lost 6 bases and J lost 5; bases outside the gene matches: 5. CDR3 bases: TGTGCCAGCAGATCCGGGGGGGCCGAGACCCAGTACTTC. This gives the protein CASRSGGAETQYF.

The rearrangement uses TRBV30 and TRBJ1-6, with TRBD1 identical over 7 bases. CDR3 length: 14 residues. Germline V gene sequence: CDR1 GTSNPN, CDR2 SVGIG (reference sequence). Unmatched junction bases numbered 3, after V lost 0 bases and J lost 7 bases. The DNA for the CDR3 is TGTGCCTGGAGTGTAGGACAGGCAAATTCACCCCTCCACTTT. This gives the protein CAWSVGQANSPLHF.

The chain has TRBV18 and TRBJ2-1; TRBD2 aligns across 8 bases. Germline CDR1 KGHSH, CDR2 LQKENI. Germline trimming cut 6 bases from V and 0 bases from J; bases unmatched to any gene: 16. The CDR3 consists of 19 residues. CDR3 amino acids: CASSTRGVAGLLSYNEQFF. DNA of the CDR3: TGTGCCAGCTCGACAAGGGGAGTAGCGGGGCTCCTCTCCTACAATGAGCAGTTCTTC.

The rearrangement joins TRBV4-1 to TRBJ1-3, with 8 bases identical to TRBD1. Germline CDR1 and CDR2: MGHRA and YSYEKL. The V segment lost 3 bases and the J segment 2 bases; nucleotides outside the gene matches: 9. This CDR3 is built from 17 residues. DNA of the CDR3: TGCGCCAGCAGCCACCCTGGCGCGACAGGGGCTGGAAACACCATATATTTT. Translated: CASSHPGATGAGNTIYF.

This clone turned up a few times. The chain couples TRBV6-5 to TRBJ1-1; maybe TRBD1 (6 bases). Germline CDR1 reads MNHEY; CDR2 reads SVGAGI. The CDR3 covers 15 residues. V lost 6 bases and J lost 1, with 15 bases in between. The CDR3 nucleotides read TGTGCCAGCAGCCGGAACAGGGTCCAGAACACTGAAGCTTTCTTT. Residues: CASSRNRVQNTEAFF.